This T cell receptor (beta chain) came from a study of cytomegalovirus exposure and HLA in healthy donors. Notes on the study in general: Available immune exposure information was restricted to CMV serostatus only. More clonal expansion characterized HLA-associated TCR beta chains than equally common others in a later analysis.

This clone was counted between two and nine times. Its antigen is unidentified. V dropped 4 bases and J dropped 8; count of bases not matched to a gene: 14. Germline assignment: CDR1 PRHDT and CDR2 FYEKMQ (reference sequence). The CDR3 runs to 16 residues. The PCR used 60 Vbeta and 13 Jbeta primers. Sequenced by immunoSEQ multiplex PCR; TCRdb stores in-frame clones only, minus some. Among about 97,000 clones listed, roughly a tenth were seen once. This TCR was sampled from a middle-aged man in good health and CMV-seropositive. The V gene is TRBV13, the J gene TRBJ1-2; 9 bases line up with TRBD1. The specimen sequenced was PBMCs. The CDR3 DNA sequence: TGTGCCAGCAGCTCCAGGCAACAGGGGGCGCCGGGAGGCTACACCTTC. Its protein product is CASSSRQQGAPGGYTF.